The 7 T cell receptor beta chains below were found in one sample sequenced in a study of identical twins. Each CDR3 protein gets one entry after TCRdb re-called the 5' RACE reads with MiXCR. This table holds approximately 890,000 distinct CDR3 sequences, around an eighth found once. These data were also reused for a study on yellow fever vaccine responses in identical twins.

The sequenced sample consisted of PBMCs. Receptor source: a woman aged 18-30 years in good health.

The rearrangement links TRBV7-8 to TRBJ2-5, with 8 positions matching TRBD2. The germline gives CDR1 SGHVS, CDR2 FQNEAQ. The CDR3 contains 15 residues. V was clipped by 5 bases and J by 4 bases; unmatched bases: 9. For the CDR3, the DNA is TGTGCCAGCAGCCTCCCGACTAGCGAGAGAGAGACCCAGTACTTC. The encoded protein is CASSLPTSERETQYF.

Only a few counts were recorded for this clonotype. This chain joins TRBV5-1 and TRBJ2-1; TRBD2 matches at 16 bases. The CDR3 runs to 15 residues. CDR1 and CDR2 (germline): SGHRS, YFSETQ. V lost 4 bases and J lost 9; bases outside the gene matches: 4. Here the CDR3 DNA reads TGCGCCAGCAGCGGGACTAGCGGGAGGGCCGGTGAGCAGTTCTTC. Residues: CASSGTSGRAGEQFF.

This clonotype was observed a handful of times. The rearrangement links TRBV18 to TRBJ2-3; no reliable D call. Germline assignment: CDR1 KGHSH and CDR2 LQKENI. The CDR3 has 15 amino acids. V was trimmed by 5 bases and J by 2 bases, leaving 14 bases between them. CDR3 nucleotides: TGTGCCAGCTCAATGCAAAGCTACAACACAGATACGCAGTATTTT. Translation gives CASSMQSYNTDTQYF.

This clonotype was recorded a few times. The gene calls are TRBV4-1 and TRBJ2-5; D is uncertain. Germline V gene data show CDR1 as MGHRA and CDR2 as YSYEKL. V was trimmed by 2 bases and J by 1 base, leaving 5 bases between them. This CDR3 is 13 amino acids long. The CDR3 coding sequence is TGCGCCAGCAGCCAATTAGTCCAAGAGACCCAGTACTTC. It encodes CASSQLVQETQYF.

Only a few counts were recorded for this clonotype. Here the CDR3 reads CATSDWTGDYGYTF. The DNA for the CDR3 is TGTGCCACCAGTGATTGGACAGGGGACTATGGCTACACCTTC. The chain employs TRBV24-1 and TRBJ1-2; TRBD1 matches at 9 bases. The CDR3 spans 14 residues. V lost 2 bases, J lost 3 bases, and 0 bases stayed unmatched. CDR1 is KGHDR and CDR2 is SFDVKD in the germline V gene.

This clonotype was detected a few times. This chain uses TRBV2 with TRBJ2-3, with D possibly being TRBD1 (6 bases). V was clipped by 4 bases and J by 2 bases, with 10 bases between them. The CDR3 runs to 14 residues. Looked up from germline, CDR1 is SNHLY and CDR2 is FYNNEI. CDR3 sequence: CASSGDRITDTQYF. The CDR3 DNA follows: TGTGCCAGCAGTGGAGACAGGATCACAGATACGCAGTATTTT.

The chain links TRBV6-2 or TRBV6-3 to TRBJ1-2, with a weak D call TRBD1 (6 bases). CDR1 and CDR2 from the germline V gene are MNHEY and SVGEGT. Trimming cost V 6 bases and J 8 bases, with 16 bases left between them. The CDR3 is made up of 13 amino acids. The CDR3 DNA reads TGTGCCAGCAGAAAAACAGGGTTAGGAGGCTACACCTTC. It is translated as CASRKTGLGGYTF.